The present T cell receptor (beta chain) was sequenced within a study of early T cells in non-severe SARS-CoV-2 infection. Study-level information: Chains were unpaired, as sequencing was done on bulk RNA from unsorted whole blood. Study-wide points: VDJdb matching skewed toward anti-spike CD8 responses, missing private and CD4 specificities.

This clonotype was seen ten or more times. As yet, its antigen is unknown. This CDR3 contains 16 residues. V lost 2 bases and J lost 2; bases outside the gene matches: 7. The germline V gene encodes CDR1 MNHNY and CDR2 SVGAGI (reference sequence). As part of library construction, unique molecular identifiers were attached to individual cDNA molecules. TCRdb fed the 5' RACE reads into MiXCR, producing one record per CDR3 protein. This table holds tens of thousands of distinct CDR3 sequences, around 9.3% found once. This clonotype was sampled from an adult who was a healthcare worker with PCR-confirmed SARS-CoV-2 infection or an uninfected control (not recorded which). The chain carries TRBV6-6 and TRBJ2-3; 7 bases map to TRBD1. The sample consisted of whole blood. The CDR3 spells CASSYPQGSLTDTQYF. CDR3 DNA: TGTGCCAGCAGTTACCCACAGGGGTCCCTCACAGATACGCAGTATTTT.